This is a list of T cell receptor beta chains from one sample in a study of blood T cell repertoires in COVID-19. Here immunoSEQ multiplex PCR was the method, and the copy in TCRdb shows in-frame clones only, minus some. The sample carries fewer than 300,000 clones, more than 80% recorded once. Sequences were obtained from PBMCs or T cells enriched from blood (not recorded which). All receptors derive from a woman in her thirties who had recovered from COVID-19. Each CDR3 is given with its conserved first and last residue. D genes are given only for firm matches.

d_gene | j_gene | v_gene | CDR3aa
TRBD1 | TRBJ1-3 | TRBV7-9 | CASSLQGTVSGNTIYF
- | TRBJ1-3 | TRBV9 | CASSVDLSGNTIYF
- | TRBJ1-2 | TRBV28 | CASSVHRDYGYTF
TRBD2 | TRBJ2-2 | TRBV10-3 | CAIRQGLENTGELFF
TRBD2 | TRBJ2-3 | TRBV5-4 | CASSTGGDNPDTQYF
TRBD2 | TRBJ2-1 | TRBV9 | CASSPRGTRQNEQFF
- | TRBJ2-2 | TRBV6-6 | CASSKTGTLNTGELFF
TRBD1 | TRBJ2-7 | TRBV7-2 | CASSLGTGYRSYEQYF
TRBD1 | TRBJ2-6 | TRBV4-3 | CASSQDLGRQGAGANVLTF
- | TRBJ2-3 | TRBV14 | CASSQVSVVEGTQYF
TRBD1 | TRBJ2-5 | TRBV6-5 | CASSRQGPKETQYF